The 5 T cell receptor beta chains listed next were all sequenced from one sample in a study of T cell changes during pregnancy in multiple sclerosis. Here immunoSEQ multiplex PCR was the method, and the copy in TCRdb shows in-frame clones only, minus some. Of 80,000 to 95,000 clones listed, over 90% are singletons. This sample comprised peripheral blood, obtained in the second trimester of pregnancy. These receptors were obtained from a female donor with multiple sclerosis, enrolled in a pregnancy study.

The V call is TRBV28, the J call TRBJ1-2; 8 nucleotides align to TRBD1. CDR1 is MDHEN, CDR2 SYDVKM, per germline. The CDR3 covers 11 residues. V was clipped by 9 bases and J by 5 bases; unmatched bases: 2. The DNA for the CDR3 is TGTGCCAGTAGACAGGGGTATGGCTACACCTTC. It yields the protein CASRQGYGYTF.

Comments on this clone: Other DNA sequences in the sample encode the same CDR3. CDR3 sequence reads: CASSPWTGGVTEAFF. As DNA, the CDR3 is TGTGCCAGCAGCCCTTGGACAGGGGGCGTCACTGAAGCTTTCTTT. The V and J genes are TRBV7-2 and TRBJ1-1, with 11 bases matching TRBD1. Losses at the gene ends were 5 bases for V and 4 bases for J; bases not matched to a gene: 6. CDR3 size: 15 residues. Germline V gene data show CDR1 as SGHTA and CDR2 as FQGNSA.

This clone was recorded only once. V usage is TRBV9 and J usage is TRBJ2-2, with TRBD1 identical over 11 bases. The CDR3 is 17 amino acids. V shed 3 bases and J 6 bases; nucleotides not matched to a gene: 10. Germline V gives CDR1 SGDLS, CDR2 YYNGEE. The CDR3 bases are TGTGCCAGCAGCGCCTACATTGGACAGGGGGCAGCCGGGGAGCTGTTTTTT. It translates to CASSAYIGQGAAGELFF.

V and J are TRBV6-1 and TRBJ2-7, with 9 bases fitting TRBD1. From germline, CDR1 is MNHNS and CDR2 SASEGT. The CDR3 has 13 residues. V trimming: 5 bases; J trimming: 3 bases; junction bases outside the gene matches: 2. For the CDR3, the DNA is TGTGCCAGCAGTCCGACAGGGGGCTACGAGCAGTACTTC. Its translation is CASSPTGGYEQYF.

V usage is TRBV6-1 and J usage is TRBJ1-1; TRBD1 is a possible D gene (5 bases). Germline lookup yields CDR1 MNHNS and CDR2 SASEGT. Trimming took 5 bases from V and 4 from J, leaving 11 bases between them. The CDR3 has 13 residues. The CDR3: CASSRRGGTEAFF. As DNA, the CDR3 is TGTGCCAGCAGTAGGAGGGGAGGCACTGAAGCTTTCTTT.